This TCR beta chain was observed in a study of blood T cell repertoires in COVID-19 (dated by TCRdb to about 2020). At the level of the whole study: Collaborator samples came from the United States, Italy and Spain and covered acute and convalescent phases of COVID-19. The prospective study material was composed of cDNA or gDNA derived from T cells, B-cell-depleted T cells, or PBMCs. The repertoires were released in a freely available public database intended as a resource for research on the immune response to SARS-CoV-2. Samples were obtained from the ongoing ImmuneRACE study (first 160 participants) and from about 1,300 subjects provided by 6 global collaborators. Where HLA class I and class II types were available, the types were taken from metadata supplied by the sample provider, not from assay-based typing. The dataset comprised deeply sampled blood TCRbeta repertoires from subjects exposed to, actively infected with, or recovered from COVID-19. A de-identified subject ID, COVID-19 status, age in years and sex were almost always included in the sample metadata. Results and caveats for the whole study, not just this receptor: Clinical and demographic metadata were provided uncurated, with the amount varying by source and participant.

A note on this clone: Its specific antigen is unknown. Base qualities are not at hand, and no much larger clone is one base apart.

Spanning cysteine to phenylalanine, the CDR3 consists of 15 amino acids. Just CDR3 DNA is preserved here, 45 bases in frame from base 1. Clipping removes 5 bases from V and 1 base from J, with 7 as the unmatched junction base count. The germline V gene (reference sequence) yields LGHDT for CDR1 and YNNKEL for CDR2. The collaborating institutions used their own protocols to collect whole blood in K2EDTA tubes. For TCRbeta analysis, collaborators shipped samples as frozen whole blood, isolated PBMCs, or DNA extracted from either of those sample types. TCRbeta CDR3 regions were amplified from genomic DNA by means of the immunoSEQ Assay, a bias-controlled multiplex PCR. The paper's processing steps were these. The number of nucleated cells in each sample was estimated from the amplification of reference gene primers within the assay. To quantify the absolute abundance of each unique TCRbeta CDR3 rearrangement, sequence reads were collapsed and filtered. For each sample, productive Simpson clonality was calculated by taking the square root of Simpson's diversity index across productive rearrangements. TCRdb limited this immuneACCESS table to in-frame rearrangements with V and J called. A share of clones is missing; checked studies link under half to unresolved V genes, and the rest is unexplained. Clone size and V and J calls were adopted from that table, with D and trimming inferred from the DNA. The sample table holds more than 95,000 clones, of which 55% to 70% were seen once. 2.2% of the sample is in the top ten clones.

This sequence uses TRBV3-1 (or the pseudogene TRBV3-2) and TRBJ2-5; TRBD1 fits 7 bases in the junction. The sequence came from a woman in her seventies with acute or convalescent COVID-19. The sequenced sample was peripheral blood. The CDR3 region: CASSTGQTTQETQYF. The DNA sequence is given as TGTGCCAGCAGCACGGGACAGACAACCCAAGAGACCCAGTACTTC.